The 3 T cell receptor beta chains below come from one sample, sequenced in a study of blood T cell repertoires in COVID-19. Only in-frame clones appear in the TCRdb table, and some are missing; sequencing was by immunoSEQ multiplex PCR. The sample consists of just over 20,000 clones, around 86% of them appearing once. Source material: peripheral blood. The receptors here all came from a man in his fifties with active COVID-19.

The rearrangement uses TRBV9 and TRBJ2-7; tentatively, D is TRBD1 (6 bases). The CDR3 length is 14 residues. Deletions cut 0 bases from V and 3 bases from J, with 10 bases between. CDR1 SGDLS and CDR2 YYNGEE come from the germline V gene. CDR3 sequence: CASSVGSGDYEQYF. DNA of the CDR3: TGTGCCAGCAGCGTAGGGTCAGGGGACTACGAGCAGTACTTC.

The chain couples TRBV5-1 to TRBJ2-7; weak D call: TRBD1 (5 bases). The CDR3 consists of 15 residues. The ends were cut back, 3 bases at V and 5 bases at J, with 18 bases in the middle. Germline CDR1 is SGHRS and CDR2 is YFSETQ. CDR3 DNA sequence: TGCGCCAGCAGCTCGGCGACAGCAAACACCAACGAGCAGTACTTC. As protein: CASSSATANTNEQYF. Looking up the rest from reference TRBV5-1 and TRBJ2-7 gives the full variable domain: KAGVTQTPRYLIKTRGQQVTLSCSPISGHRSVSWYQQTPGQGLQFLFEYFSETQRNKGNFPGRFSGRQFSNSRSEMNVSTLELGDSALYLCASSSATANTNEQYFGPGTRLTVT.

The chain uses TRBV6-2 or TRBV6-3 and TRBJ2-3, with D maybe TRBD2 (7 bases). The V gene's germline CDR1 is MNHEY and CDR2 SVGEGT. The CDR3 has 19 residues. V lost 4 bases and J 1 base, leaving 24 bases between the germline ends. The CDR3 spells CASSFTVRGPVGGTDTQYF. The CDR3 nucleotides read TGTGCCAGCAGTTTTACGGTGCGGGGGCCCGTCGGGGGCACAGATACGCAGTATTTT.